These 10 T cell receptor beta chains share one sample of origin, sequenced in a study of cytomegalovirus exposure and HLA in healthy donors. TCRdb keeps only in-frame clones here, not all; method: immunoSEQ multiplex PCR. The table lists around 180,000 clones, around 88% of them singletons. The sequenced sample consisted of PBMCs. Receptors were obtained from a young woman in good health and CMV-seronegative.

This chain connects TRBV6-5 to TRBJ1-3; no definite D call. The germline V gene encodes CDR1 MNHEY and CDR2 SVGAGI. V was pared by 0 bases and J by 2 bases, with 8 bases between. This CDR3 is built from 15 residues. The CDR3 loop is CASSYSRDTGNTIYF. The CDR3 DNA is TGTGCCAGCAGTTACTCGAGGGATACTGGAAACACCATATATTTT.

The chain carries TRBV6-4 and TRBJ2-3, with TRBD2 as a possible D gene (6 bases). The CDR3 consists of 14 residues. Germline CDR1 and CDR2: MRHNA and SNTAGT. V was cut by 4 bases and J by 0 bases, with 8 bases left in between. CDR3 bases: TGTGCCAGCAGTGCCGGGACTAGCACAGATACGCAGTATTTT. The encoded protein is CASSAGTSTDTQYF.

This clone was counted only a few times. The chain has TRBV7-8 and TRBJ1-4; 11 positions agree with TRBD1. The CDR3 runs 15 residues. Germline CDR1 SGHVS, CDR2 FQNEAQ. Trimming cost V 3 bases and J 7 bases; bases outside gene matches: 4. The CDR3 here is CASSLAGTGGEKLFF. CDR3 DNA: TGTGCCAGCAGCTTGGCCGGGACAGGGGGTGAAAAACTGTTTTTT.

The chain has TRBV2 and TRBJ2-3; TRBD1 matches 12 bases. Germline values: CDR1 SNHLY, CDR2 FYNNEI. Trimming at V came to 6 bases and at J to 4 bases, leaving 2 bases not matched to a gene. This CDR3 comprises 14 residues. Here the CDR3 reads CASRRDRGPDTQYF. The CDR3 DNA follows: TGTGCCAGCAGGCGGGACAGGGGGCCAGATACGCAGTATTTT.

The V and J genes are TRBV14 and TRBJ1-1, with D unclear. Germline CDR1 reads SGHDN; CDR2 reads FVKESK. The CDR3 is 15 amino acids. V lost 5 bases to trimming and J lost 4 bases, with 17 bases between them. CDR3 DNA: TGTGCCAGCAGCACTAAATGGGAGTCGGGCACTGAAGCTTTCTTT. It encodes CASSTKWESGTEAFF.

This clone was seen only once. The chain links TRBV27 to TRBJ2-4; 8 bases align to TRBD1. This CDR3 has 16 residues. The germline gives CDR1 MNHEY, CDR2 SMNVEV (reference sequence). The ends lost 5 bases at V and 4 bases at J; junction bases unmatched: 10. The CDR3 region has the DNA TGTGCCAGCAGTCCAGGGGGCCGGGAACGGAAAAACATTCAGTACTTC. This translates into CASSPGGRERKNIQYF.

The J gene is TRBJ2-5, the V gene TRBV19; 11 bases agree with TRBD2. The CDR3 runs to 16 residues. Germline values: CDR1 LNHDA, CDR2 SQIVND (reference sequence). Trimming cost V 4 bases and J 0 bases; bases outside gene matches: 4. The CDR3: CASSKGTSGHQETQYF. CDR3 DNA: TGTGCCAGTAGTAAGGGGACTAGCGGACACCAAGAGACCCAGTACTTC.

This sequence joins TRBV7-6 and TRBJ1-2; no reliable D call. Per the germline V gene, CDR1 is SGHVS and CDR2 is FNYEAQ. The CDR3 extends over 14 amino acids. V was clipped by 5 bases and J by 8 bases, with 18 bases between them. DNA of the CDR3: TGTGCCAGCAGCCATCCTGGCCTGATGGAGGGCTACACCTTC. Its translation: CASSHPGLMEGYTF.

The gene calls are TRBV7-6 and TRBJ1-1; D is perhaps TRBD1 (6 bases). The germline V and J ends were trimmed by 1 base and 0 bases, with 9 bases remaining between them. Germline V gives CDR1 SGHVS, CDR2 FNYEAQ. This CDR3 comprises 15 residues. The DNA of the CDR3 is TGTGCCAGCAGCTTAGTGGACAGTCTGAACACTGAAGCTTTCTTT. Encoded protein: CASSLVDSLNTEAFF.

About this clone: Other DNA sequences of this sample code for an identical CDR3. V gene TRBV6-1 combines with J gene TRBJ2-2; D might be TRBD2 (6 bases). Germline loops: CDR1 MNHNS, CDR2 SASEGT. The CDR3 covers 16 residues. V was shortened by 4 bases and J by 4 bases, with 16 bases between the two germline ends. CDR3 sequence: CASSVVGGEGTGELFF. The CDR3, as DNA: TGTGCCAGCAGTGTCGTGGGGGGAGAGGGCACCGGGGAGCTGTTTTTT.